The sequence of this T cell receptor beta chain was determined in a study of CXCR3-negative and CXCR3-positive naive CD8 T cells. About the study: A total of about 135 million TRB reads was generated, with about 1.5 +/- 0.3 million per library. Study-wide results and limits: Both naive subsets showed comparably high diversity, and memory CD8+ cells showed much lower diversity. Memory cells differed in TRBV-TRBJ usage, but naive CXCR3-negative and CXCR3-positive cells had similar usage.

About this clonotype itself: Its antigen is unidentified.

The libraries of TRB cDNA were constructed through 5' RACE using UMI labels. TCRdb re-called the 5' RACE reads and shows each CDR3 protein once, DNA omitted. Its table records tens of thousands of distinct CDR3 sequences. Germline V lookup: CDR1 SEHNR, CDR2 FQNEAQ (reference sequence). The CDR3 is 13 residues long. The sorter processed each CD8+ T cell subset in triplicate at about 300,000 cells apiece. The chain has TRBV7-9 and TRBJ1-6. Sample: memory CD8+ T cells from blood. The receptor was derived from a human donor in good health. Some clones in this sample may be carry-over from other donors' samples. CDR3 amino acids: CASSFDDGSPLHF.